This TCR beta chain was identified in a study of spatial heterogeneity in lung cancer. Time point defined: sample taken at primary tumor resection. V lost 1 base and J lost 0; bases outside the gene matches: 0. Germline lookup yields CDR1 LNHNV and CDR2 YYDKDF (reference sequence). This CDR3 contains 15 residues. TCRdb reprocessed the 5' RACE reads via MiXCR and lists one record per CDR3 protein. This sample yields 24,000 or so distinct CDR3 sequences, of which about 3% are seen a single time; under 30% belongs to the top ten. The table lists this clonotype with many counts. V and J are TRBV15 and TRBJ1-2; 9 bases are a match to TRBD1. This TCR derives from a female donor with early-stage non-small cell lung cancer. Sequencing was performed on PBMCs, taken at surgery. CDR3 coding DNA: TGTGCCACCAGCAGAGGACAGGGGGCTAACTATGGCTACACCTTC. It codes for CATSRGQGANYGYTF.